One and the same sample provided the 25 T cell receptor beta chains below, sequenced in a study of breast tumors, draining lymph nodes, adjacent tissues (dated by TCRdb to 2015 to 2016). Receptor amplification or capture employed multiplex PCR. The listed sequencing device is Illumina HiSeq 2000. TCRdb reworked the public reads: Q25 trimming with fastp, MiXCR clone assembly, productive beta chains retained. CDR3 protein sequences are deduplicated, and each keeps its most common genes and DNA. This sample gives 130,000 or so distinct CDR3 sequences in total; around 20% of them show up just once. Jointly, the top ten make up just over 2.5% of the sample. Lymph node samples came from the axillary draining lymph nodes of breast cancer patients. Sequencing was carried out using axillary lymph node tissue. The receptor source for this set is a female donor with breast cancer. Some clones in this sample may be carry-over from other donors' samples.

On this clonotype itself: A single base separates this from a much larger clone, so it may be a read error. CDR3 coding DNA: TGTGCCAGTAGTATACGGGCCAAGAGCTCTGGAAACACCATATATTTT. Protein product: CASSIRAKSSGNTIYF. V usage is TRBV19 and J usage is TRBJ1-3; D call uncertain. Germline V CDR1 and CDR2: LNHDA, SQIVND (reference sequence). This CDR3 is 16 amino acids long. V was clipped by 2 bases and J by 0 bases, with 11 bases between them.

The sample holds many counts of this clonotype. The rearrangement joins TRBV9 to TRBJ2-3; the D is unclear. Trimming stripped 0 bases from V and 0 bases from J, with 11 bases between. The CDR3 length is 16 residues. Germline V gives CDR1 SGDLS, CDR2 YYNGEE. The DNA for the CDR3 is TGTGCCAGCAGCGTAGGGGTAACTTCTAGCACAGATACGCAGTATTTT. Encoded protein: CASSVGVTSSTDTQYF.

This clonotype was picked up many times. The chain carries TRBV7-3 and TRBJ2-1; 8 nucleotides align to TRBD1. Trimming cost V 3 bases and J 4 bases; bases outside gene matches: 5. This CDR3 comprises 15 residues. Germline lookup yields CDR1 SGHTA and CDR2 FQGTGA. The DNA of the CDR3 is TGTGCCAGCAGCTTCCGACAGGGGCCTTACAATGAGCAGTTCTTC. This encodes CASSFRQGPYNEQFF.

A note on this clonotype: A single base separates this from a much larger clone, so it may be a read error. The V and J genes are TRBV25-1 and TRBJ1-4; D gene unclear. Germline CDR1 and CDR2: MGHDK and SYGVNS. This CDR3 comprises 15 residues. CDR3 region: CVSSELSATNEKLFF. CDR3 DNA sequence: TGTGTCAGCAGTGAATTAAGTGCAACTAATGAAAAACTGTTTTTT. The variable domain in full, completed from reference TRBV25-1 and TRBJ1-4, reads EADIYQTPRYLVIGTGKKITLECSQTMGHDKMYWYQQDPGMELHLIHYSYGVNSTEKGDLSSESTVSRIRTEHFPLTLESARPSHTSQYLCVSSELSATNEKLFFGSGTQLSVL.

This clonotype was recorded many times. The chain employs TRBV11-2 and TRBJ2-7, with D unresolved. The CDR3 sequence is 15 residues long. V lost 7 bases and J lost 1, with 17 bases in between. CDR1 is SGHAT and CDR2 is FQNNGV in the germline V gene. The DNA for the CDR3 is TGTGCCAGCATCCTCACTTGGGATAGTTCCTACGAGCAGTACTTC. As protein: CASILTWDSSYEQYF.

Comments on this clonotype: One base away lies a much larger clone, so this may be a sequencing read error. The chain employs TRBV30 and TRBJ2-3; D gene uncertain. Judging by the DNA end, TRBJ1-5 fits better; the J call may be wrong. There are 16 residues in the CDR3. Germline assignment: CDR1 GTSNPN and CDR2 SVGIG (reference sequence). The CDR3 DNA reads as TGTGCCTGGAGTGTACGACTAGCGGGAAGCACAGATACGCAGCATTTT. Amino acid sequence: CAWSVRLAGSTDTQHF.

This clonotype was seen many times. CDR3 coding DNA: TGCAGTGCTAGAGTTGGACTAGCGGGAAGTTCCTACAATGAGCAGTTCTTC. Translation: CSARVGLAGSSYNEQFF. This rearrangement joins TRBV20-1 to TRBJ2-1; 12 bases fit TRBD2. Trimming at V came to 1 base and at J to 1 base, leaving 5 bases not matched to a gene. The CDR3 is 17 residues long. Germline lookup yields CDR1 DFQATT and CDR2 SNEGSKA (reference sequence).

In the case of this clonotype: This may stem from a read error, because a much larger clone lies one nucleotide away. The chain uses TRBV9 and TRBJ1-3; D ambiguous. Per the germline V gene, CDR1 is SGDLS and CDR2 is YYNGEE. Trimming took 0 bases from V and 0 from J, leaving 7 bases between them. This CDR3 has 15 residues. The CDR3 DNA reads TGTGCCAGCAGCGTAGAACGGAGCTCTGGAAACACCATATATTTT. Its translation: CASSVERSSGNTIYF.

Points on this clonotype: A read error may be the cause here, since a much bigger clone is one base away. The chain joins TRBV11-2 to TRBJ2-1; the match to TRBD2 covers 7 bases. Germline values: CDR1 SGHAT, CDR2 FQNNGV. The CDR3 has 16 residues. The CDR3 sequence is CASRDSSAGGGNERFF. The CDR3 DNA is TGTGCCAGCAGGGATTCTAGCGCCGGGGGAGGGAATGAGCGGTTCTTC.

This clonotype was picked up many times. The V call is TRBV6-5, the J call TRBJ2-3; TRBD1 might be the D (6 bases). V lost 4 bases, J lost 1 base, and 12 bases lay in between. Germline loops: CDR1 MNHEY, CDR2 SVGAGI. The CDR3 covers 15 residues. DNA of the CDR3: TGTGCCAGCAGTTCTATCCAGGGGCGCACAGATACGCAGTATTTT. Translating it yields CASSSIQGRTDTQYF.

Of note for this clonotype: A read error may be the cause here, since a much bigger clone is one base away. The DNA is left out, because the CDR3 cannot be placed on it with certainty; the CDR3 is given as TCRdb lists it. This rearrangement joins TRBV4-1 to TRBJ1-4; the table gives TRBD1 as D, unverified against the DNA. Germline loops: CDR1 MGHRA, CDR2 YSYEKL. Ends included, the CDR3 has 15 residues. The CDR3 spells CAGSQVAGGNEKPFF.

This clonotype came up many times. The chain links TRBV4-1 to TRBJ2-5; D is perhaps TRBD1 (6 bases). The V gene's germline CDR1 is MGHRA and CDR2 YSYEKL. Trimming shortened V by 1 base and J by 1 base, and 13 bases separated the two germline ends. The CDR3 contains 16 residues. CDR3 sequence reads: CASSQAIQGIQETQYF. The CDR3 DNA follows: TGCGCCAGCAGCCAAGCGATACAGGGTATCCAAGAGACCCAGTACTTC.

The chain combines TRBV20-1 with TRBJ2-3; D remains unclear. The J call may be incorrect, as the DNA end agrees better with TRBJ1-5. The CDR3 runs to 15 residues. Germline CDR1 DFQATT, CDR2 SNEGSKA (reference sequence). CDR3 in amino acids: CSARGASGNPDTQHF. The CDR3 region has the DNA TGCAGTGCTAGAGGGGCTAGCGGGAACCCAGATACGCAGCATTTT.

At least ten counts were recorded for this clonotype. J is TRBJ2-7 and V is TRBV6-1; the match to TRBD1 covers 9 bases. From germline, CDR1 is MNHNS and CDR2 SASEGT. V gave up 2 bases and J gave up 5 bases; unmatched junction bases: 7. The CDR3 extends over 15 amino acids. CDR3 sequence: CASSESGQGFNEQYF. The CDR3 coding sequence is TGTGCCAGCAGTGAATCGGGACAGGGATTCAACGAGCAGTACTTC.

There are many counts of this clonotype. V and J are TRBV10-3 and TRBJ2-7, with 11 bases matching TRBD2. Per the germline V gene, CDR1 is ENHRY and CDR2 is SYGVKD. Germline trimming cut 8 bases from V and 3 bases from J; bases unmatched to any gene: 9. CDR3 length: 15 amino acids. CDR3 sequence: CAIGESGTSGYEQYF. The CDR3 nucleotides are TGTGCCATCGGCGAATCCGGGACTAGCGGCTACGAGCAGTACTTC.

Many counts were recorded for this clonotype. The rearrangement uses TRBV29-1 and TRBJ2-3, with D uncertain. V shed 4 bases and J shed 2 bases, with 4 bases lying between them. CDR3 length: 11 residues. Germline CDR1 and CDR2: SQVTM and ANQGSEA. In DNA, the CDR3 is TGCAGCGTTGTTCCCACAGATACGCAGTATTTT. Translating gives CSVVPTDTQYF.

This clonotype was detected ten times or more. The chain joins TRBV20-1 to TRBJ2-1, with 7 positions matching TRBD2. The CDR3 has 16 amino acids. The junction had 16 bases not matched to a gene; V was cut back by 3 bases and J by 8 bases. Germline CDR1 is DFQATT and CDR2 is SNEGSKA (reference sequence). CDR3 loop: CSARASGGSFFDEQFF. CDR3 in DNA: TGCAGTGCTAGGGCCTCGGGCGGGAGTTTCTTCGATGAGCAGTTCTTC.

This clonotype was counted at least ten times. The chain is built from TRBV7-9 and TRBJ2-5; TRBD2 matches 11 bases. Trimming at V came to 5 bases and at J to 6 bases, leaving 8 bases not matched to a gene. Germline V gene lookup returns CDR1 SEHNR and CDR2 FQNEAQ (reference sequence). The CDR3 extends over 15 amino acids. The CDR3 is CASSPTSGSTKTQYF. CDR3 DNA: TGTGCCAGCAGCCCTACTAGCGGGAGTACGAAGACCCAGTACTTC.

The table lists this clonotype with many counts. This chain connects TRBV7-3 to TRBJ2-1, with D tentatively TRBD2 (5 bases). The CDR3 consists of 15 residues. Trimming left V 4 bases short and J 6 bases short, with 16 bases between. CDR1 and CDR2 (germline): SGHTA, FQGTGA. The CDR3 loop reads CASSSLRASVNEQFF. The DNA for the CDR3 is TGTGCCAGCAGCTCTCTGAGGGCTTCCGTCAATGAGCAGTTCTTC.

In its sample, this clonotype was seen many times. V and J are TRBV11-3 and TRBJ2-5; D possibly matches TRBD1 or TRBD2 (5 bases each). V shed 1 base and J shed 9 bases, with 15 bases lying between them. The CDR3 spans 14 residues. Germline lookup yields CDR1 SGHNT and CDR2 YENEEA. The CDR3 nucleotides are TGTGCCAGCAGCTTAGTTCCGGGATCGGGGCCCCAGTACTTC. Its protein product is CASSLVPGSGPQYF.

This clonotype was detected many times. The V call is TRBV6-2 or TRBV6-3, the J call TRBJ2-7, with 12 bases identical to TRBD2. Germline CDR1 MNHEY, CDR2 SVGEGT. The CDR3 covers 17 residues. V was clipped by 2 bases and J by 6 bases; unmatched bases: 11. The CDR3 spells CASSYLRTSGISGEQYF. The CDR3 nucleotides read TGTGCCAGCAGTTACCTGAGGACTAGCGGGATCTCTGGCGAGCAGTACTTC.

The rearrangement uses TRBV7-8 and TRBJ2-1, with D possibly being TRBD1 or TRBD2 (5 bases each). This CDR3 has 13 residues. Germline V gives CDR1 SGHVS, CDR2 FQNEAQ. Trimming removed 5 bases from V and 10 bases from J, with 15 bases in between. The CDR3 reads CASSGGFTGEQFF. Here the CDR3 DNA reads TGTGCCAGCAGCGGGGGATTCACCGGGGAGCAGTTCTTC.

Remarks on this clonotype: A much larger clone lies one base from this, so it may be a read error. The chain is built from TRBV6-1 and TRBJ2-1; unclear D gene. Deletions cut 5 bases from V and 9 bases from J, with 11 bases between. CDR1 and CDR2 (germline): MNHNS, SASEGT. This CDR3 contains 12 residues. The CDR3 region has the DNA TGTGCCAGCAGTCGGAACATCAGTGAGCAGTTCTTC. Its translation: CASSRNISEQFF.

In its sample, this clonotype was seen many times. The J gene is TRBJ2-2, the V gene TRBV2, with D possibly being TRBD2 (5 bases). Germline CDR1 SNHLY, CDR2 FYNNEI. Trimming took off 6 bases at V and 4 bases at J, with 15 bases between the two ends. CDR3 length equals 15 residues. The CDR3 spells CASRAGKPGTGELFF. CDR3 bases: TGTGCCAGCAGGGCCGGGAAACCCGGCACCGGGGAGCTGTTTTTT.

This clonotype has at least ten counts. V and J are TRBV2 and TRBJ2-3; 11 nucleotides align to TRBD2. J gave up 9 bases and V 5 bases, and 10 bases lay outside the gene matches. Germline CDR1 is SNHLY and CDR2 is FYNNEI. The length of the CDR3 is 15 residues. The CDR3 loop reads CASSPTSGAQVTQYF. The CDR3 region has the DNA TGTGCCAGCAGTCCGACTAGCGGGGCCCAGGTGACGCAGTATTTT.